This is a list of T cell receptor beta chains from one sample in a study of beta chain features in type 1 diabetes. Libraries were prepared by immunoSEQ multiplex PCR; TCRdb keeps only in-frame clonotypes and omits some of them. This table holds about 250,000 clones, 13% to 15% found once. Source material: naive CD4+ T cells from blood. The receptors come from a woman between 40 and 50 years old in good health. Each CDR3 is given with its conserved first and last residue. Each record gives: clone size, D gene, V gene, J gene, CDR3 DNA, CDR3 protein. The D gene is left open where the match is weak. The size entry is marked missing in some rows and otherwise reads once, few, many or a size class.

few	.	TRBV13	TRBJ2-3	TGTGCCAGCAGCTCCTCGCGGGGACAGAGCACAGATACGCAGTATTTT	CASSSSRGQSTDTQYF
few	.	TRBV7-9	TRBJ2-2	TGTGCCAGCACCCTACTTCGCGGGGCCGGGGAGCTGTTTTTT	CASTLLRGAGELFF
.	TRBD1	TRBV5-5	TRBJ2-7	TGTGCCAGCAGATTGGACAGGGGGCCGGTCGAGCAGTACTTC	CASRLDRGPVEQYF
few	TRBD2	TRBV5-4	TRBJ2-2	TGTGCCAGCAGCTTGCGACTAGCGGGGGTGGATATCGTGTTTTTT	CASSLRLAGVDIVFF
.	TRBD1	TRBV14	TRBJ2-3	TGTGCCAGCAGCCCCCAGACAGGGATCCTTGGGGATACGCAGTATTTT	CASSPQTGILGDTQYF
.	TRBD2	TRBV10-1	TRBJ2-3	TGCGCCAGACTAGCGGGGGACACAGATACGCAGTATTTT	CARLAGDTDTQYF
few	TRBD1	TRBV6-6	TRBJ1-2	TGTGCCAGCAGACGACAGGGGGCTGGGTATGGCTACACCTTC	CASRRQGAGYGYTF
few	TRBD1	TRBV19	TRBJ1-5	TGTGCCAGTAGTGAACGCAGGGGGCAGGGCAATCAGCCCCAGCATTTT	CASSERRGQGNQPQHF
few	.	TRBV18	TRBJ2-6	TGTGCCAGCTCACCATTACCGGGACTCAGCTCTGGGGCCAACGTCCTGACTTTC	CASSPLPGLSSGANVLTF
.	.	TRBV6-5	TRBJ2-5	TGTGCCAGCAGTTACTCGACCCTGCCAGGACTTGGGACCCAGTACTTC	CASSYSTLPGLGTQYF
once	.	TRBV30	TRBJ2-7	TGTGTCACGGTGGGGAGGGGGTACTACGAGCAGTACTTC	CVTVGRGYYEQYF
.	.	TRBV5-1	TRBJ2-1	TGCGCCAGCAGCCAAGTGACAGGCTACAATGAGCAGTTCTTC	CASSQVTGYNEQFF
few	.	TRBV5-1	TRBJ1-5	TGCGCCAGCAGCTTGGACGGGACTAATCAGCCCCAGCATTTT	CASSLDGTNQPQHF
few	.	TRBV5-6	TRBJ2-7	TGTGCCAGCAGCCCTATCGGGACAAACTACGAGCAGTACTTC	CASSPIGTNYEQYF
few	.	TRBV6-5	TRBJ1-1	TGTGCCAGTTTAAAATCGAACACTGAAGCTTTCTTT	CASLKSNTEAFF
.	.	TRBV6-5	TRBJ1-4	TGTGCCAGCAGGAAACCAGGGGTAGGCGAAAAACTGTTTTTT	CASRKPGVGEKLFF
.	.	TRBV18	TRBJ1-5	TGTGCCAGCTCACCCGGTAGCAATCAGCCCCAGCATTTT	CASSPGSNQPQHF
few	.	TRBV5-1	TRBJ1-5	TGCGCCAGCAGCGCCGACGGGAGGAGCAATCAGCCCCAGCATTTT	CASSADGRSNQPQHF
.	.	TRBV19	TRBJ1-2	TGTGCCAGTAGTATGGACCGGGGTCAGACTGGCTACACCTTC	CASSMDRGQTGYTF
few	.	TRBV23-1	TRBJ1-2	TGCGCCAGCAGTCAATCCGAAACATACTATGGCTACACCTTC	CASSQSETYYGYTF
.	.	TRBV5-1	TRBJ2-5	TGCGCCAGCAGCCACGGCCAAGAGACCCAGTACTTC	CASSHGQETQYF
few	.	TRBV11-3	TRBJ2-7	TGTGCCAGCAGCCGGGGTTGGTACGAGCAGTACTTC	CASSRGWYEQYF
.	TRBD2	TRBV6-1	TRBJ2-2	TGTGCCAGCAGTGGGACTAGCGGGGGCCCCAACACCGGGGAGCTGTTTTTT	CASSGTSGGPNTGELFF
few	TRBD1	TRBV5-4	TRBJ2-7	TGTGCCAGCAGATTGGGACAGGGCAGCTCCTACGAGCAGTACTTC	CASRLGQGSSYEQYF
.	.	TRBV5-6	TRBJ2-7	TGTGCCAGCAGATATGGAGTCGAGCAGTACTTC	CASRYGVEQYF
.	.	TRBV5-4	TRBJ2-3	TGTGCCAGCAGCTCAGACAAAACAGATACGCAGTATTTT	CASSSDKTDTQYF
few	TRBD2	TRBV10-3	TRBJ2-3	TGTGCCGCGACCCCGGGACTAGTATCAGCTACGCAGTATTTT	CAATPGLVSATQYF
few	.	TRBV19	TRBJ2-3	TGTGCCAGTAGTATCCCAACAGGCGTAGGCACAGATACGCAGTATTTT	CASSIPTGVGTDTQYF
once	.	TRBV25-1	TRBJ2-7	TGTGCCAGCAGTCCAAAGACTAGCTCCTACGAGCAGTACTTC	CASSPKTSSYEQYF
.	TRBD1	TRBV6-5	TRBJ1-5	TGTGCCAGCAGCCCCGGGACAGGCAATCAGCCCCAGCATTTT	CASSPGTGNQPQHF
.	.	TRBV5-1	TRBJ2-7	TGCGCCAGCAGCGGTGGGGGACTCATCCCCAGCTCCTACGAGCAGTACTTC	CASSGGGLIPSSYEQYF
few	TRBD1	TRBV5-6	TRBJ2-2	TGTGCCAGCAGCTTGGGGGGGACAGCCGGGGAGCTGTTTTTT	CASSLGGTAGELFF
.	TRBD1	TRBV18	TRBJ1-5	TGTGCCAGCTCACCAGGGACAGGGGGCGATCAGCCCCAGCATTTT	CASSPGTGGDQPQHF
.	.	TRBV9	TRBJ2-7	TGTGCCAGCAGCCCAGTTTACGAGCAGTACTTC	CASSPVYEQYF
few	.	TRBV18	TRBJ2-7	TGTGCCAGCTCGTTCAGCTACGAGCAGTACTTC	CASSFSYEQYF
few	.	TRBV5-1	TRBJ2-5	TGCGCCAGCAGCTCCTGGGGAGAAGAGACCCAGTACTTC	CASSSWGEETQYF
.	.	TRBV2	TRBJ1-5	TGTGCCAGCAGCGTACAGATCTATCAGCCCCAGCATTTT	CASSVQIYQPQHF
.	TRBD1	TRBV5-1	TRBJ1-2	TGCGCCAGCAGCCTGGACAGGAATAACTATGGCTACACCTTC	CASSLDRNNYGYTF
.	.	TRBV11-2	TRBJ1-2	TGTGCCAGCAGCTCCCAGGGCCTCCAGGGGGGCTACACCTTC	CASSSQGLQGGYTF
few	TRBD2	TRBV6-1	TRBJ2-1	TGTGCCAGCAGCCCACTAGCGGGGTGGCCGGATGAGCAGTTCTTC	CASSPLAGWPDEQFF
.	.	TRBV9	TRBJ2-1	TGTGCCAGCAGCGTAGGGCACCTCACAACGGGGCAGTTCTTC	CASSVGHLTTGQFF
.	.	TRBV5-1	TRBJ2-2	TGCGCCAGTACGGACTACACGAACACCGGGGAGCTGTTTTTT	CASTDYTNTGELFF
.	TRBD1	TRBV18	TRBJ1-4	TGTGCCAGCTCACCATTGACAGGGTTGGCAACTAATGAAAAACTGTTTTTT	CASSPLTGLATNEKLFF
few	.	TRBV7-2	TRBJ2-7	TGTGCCAGCAGCGATATGCCGGGACTGATCTACGAGCAGTACTTC	CASSDMPGLIYEQYF
.	TRBD1	TRBV19	TRBJ2-3	TGTGCCACCCAAGGACAGGGAATAACAGATACGCAGTATTTT	CATQGQGITDTQYF
.	.	TRBV5-4	TRBJ2-3	TGTGCCAGCAGCCCCAGGGGAGATACGCAGTATTTT	CASSPRGDTQYF
.	.	TRBV18	TRBJ2-2	TGTGCCAGCTCACCACCGGAGGGTATCGGCGGGGAGCTGTTTTTT	CASSPPEGIGGELFF
.	TRBD1	TRBV10-2	TRBJ1-4	TGCGCCAGCAGTGGACGGACAGGGGGCGCGGAAGAAAAACTGTTTTTT	CASSGRTGGAEEKLFF
few	.	TRBV29-1	TRBJ1-2	TGCAGCGTTGTTCAGGGAGGGAATGGCTACACCTTC	CSVVQGGNGYTF
.	TRBD2	TRBV15	TRBJ2-7	TGTGCCACCAGCAGATCCCCCGGGACTAGGAGTGAGCAGTACTTC	CATSRSPGTRSEQYF
few	.	TRBV15	TRBJ1-5	TGTGCCACCAGCGTACTCAGGGTGAGGGACTACAATCAGCCCCAGCATTTT	CATSVLRVRDYNQPQHF
.	.	TRBV9	TRBJ1-2	TGTGCCAGCAGGCCACAGGGATATGGCTACACCTTC	CASRPQGYGYTF
few	.	TRBV9	TRBJ2-7	TGTGCCAGCAGCGTTGGGGCCCTCTCCTACGAGCAGTACTTC	CASSVGALSYEQYF
.	TRBD2	TRBV5-1	TRBJ2-3	TGCGCCAGCAGCGCTACGGGGGGTCGCACAGATACGCAGTATTTT	CASSATGGRTDTQYF
.	TRBD1	TRBV5-1	TRBJ2-7	TGCGCCAGCAGCATAATCAGGGGGCAGGGCGAGCAGTACTTC	CASSIIRGQGEQYF
.	.	TRBV6-6	TRBJ1-2	TGTGCCAGCAGCATTAACTATGGCTACACCTTC	CASSINYGYTF
.	.	TRBV10-3	TRBJ1-1	TGTGCCATCAGTGGGGGAGGGAGGAACACTGAAGCTTTCTTT	CAISGGGRNTEAFF
few	.	TRBV5-1	TRBJ1-2	TGCGCCAGCAGCGTGACAGCTAACTATGGCTACACCTTC	CASSVTANYGYTF
.	TRBD1	TRBV7-9	TRBJ1-2	TGTGCCAGCAACCCCAGGGGGGACGGCTACACCTTC	CASNPRGDGYTF